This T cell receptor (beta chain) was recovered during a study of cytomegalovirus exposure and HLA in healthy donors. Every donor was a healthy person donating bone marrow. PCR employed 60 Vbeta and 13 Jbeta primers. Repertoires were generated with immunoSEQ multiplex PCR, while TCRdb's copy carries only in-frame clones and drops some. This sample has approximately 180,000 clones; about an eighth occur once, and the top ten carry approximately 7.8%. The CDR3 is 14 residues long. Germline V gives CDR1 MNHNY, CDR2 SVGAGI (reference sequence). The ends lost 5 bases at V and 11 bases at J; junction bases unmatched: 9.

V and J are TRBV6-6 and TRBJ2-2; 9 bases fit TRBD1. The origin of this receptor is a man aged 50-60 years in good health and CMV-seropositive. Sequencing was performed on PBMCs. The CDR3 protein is CASSPGQGLRELFF. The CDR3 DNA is TGTGCCAGCAGTCCGGGACAGGGATTAAGAGAGCTGTTTTTT.